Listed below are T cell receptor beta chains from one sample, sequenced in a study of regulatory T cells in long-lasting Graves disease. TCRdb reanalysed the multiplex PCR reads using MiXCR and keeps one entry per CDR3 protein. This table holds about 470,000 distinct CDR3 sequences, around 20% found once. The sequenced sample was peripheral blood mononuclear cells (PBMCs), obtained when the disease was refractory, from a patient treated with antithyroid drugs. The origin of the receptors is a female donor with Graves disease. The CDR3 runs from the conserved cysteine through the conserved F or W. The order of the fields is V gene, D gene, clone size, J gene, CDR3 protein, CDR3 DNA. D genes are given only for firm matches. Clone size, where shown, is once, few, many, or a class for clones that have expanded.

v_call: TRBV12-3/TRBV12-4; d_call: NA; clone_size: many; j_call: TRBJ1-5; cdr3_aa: CASRLLGREGNQPQHF; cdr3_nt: TGTGCCAGCAGGCTTTTAGGTAGGGAGGGTAATCAGCCCCAGCATTTT
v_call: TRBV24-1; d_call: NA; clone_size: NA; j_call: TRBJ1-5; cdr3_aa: CATSDFPGGAGGSNQPQHF; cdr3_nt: TGTGCCACCAGTGATTTCCCTGGGGGGGCGGGGGGCAGCAATCAGCCCCAGCATTTT
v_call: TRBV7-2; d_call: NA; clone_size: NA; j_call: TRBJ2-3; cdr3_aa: CASSLRRAASTDTQYF; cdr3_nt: TGTGCCAGCAGCCTAAGGCGAGCGGCTAGCACAGATACGCAGTATTTT
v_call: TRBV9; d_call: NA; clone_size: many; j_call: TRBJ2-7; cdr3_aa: CASSVTGEGIEQYF; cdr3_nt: TGTGCCAGCAGCGTCACAGGGGAGGGAATCGAGCAGTACTTC
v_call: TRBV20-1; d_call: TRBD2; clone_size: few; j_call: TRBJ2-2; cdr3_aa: CSARKSEYPSGTLLTGELFF; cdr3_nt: TGCAGTGCTAGAAAATCTGAGTACCCTAGCGGAACCCTCTTAACCGGGGAGCTGTTTTTT
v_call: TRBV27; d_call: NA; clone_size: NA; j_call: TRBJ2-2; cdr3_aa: CASSFGSGGELFF; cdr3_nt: TGTGCCAGCAGTTTCGGGAGCGGCGGGGAGCTGTTTTTT
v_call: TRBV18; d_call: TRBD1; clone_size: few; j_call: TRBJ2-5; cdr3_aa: CASSPGQANQETQYF; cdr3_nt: TGTGCCAGCTCACCGGGACAGGCCAACCAAGAGACCCAGTACTTC
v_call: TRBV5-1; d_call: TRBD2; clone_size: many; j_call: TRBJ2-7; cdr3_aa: CASSLDGRAAKQYF; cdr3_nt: TGCGCCAGCAGCTTGGACGGGAGGGCCGCGAAGCAGTACTTC
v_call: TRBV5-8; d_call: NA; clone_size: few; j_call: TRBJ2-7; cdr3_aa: CTTGPTYEQYF; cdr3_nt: TGTACAACGGGGCCTACCTACGAGCAGTACTTC
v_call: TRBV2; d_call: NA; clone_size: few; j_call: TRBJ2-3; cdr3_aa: CATRLSTDTQYF; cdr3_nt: TGTGCCACCAGACTTAGCACAGATACGCAGTATTTT
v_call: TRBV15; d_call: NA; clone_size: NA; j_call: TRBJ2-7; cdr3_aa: CATSRGEVSYEQYF; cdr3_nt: TGTGCCACCAGCAGAGGCGAAGTCTCCTACGAGCAGTACTTC